These 5 T cell receptor beta chains originate from one sample sequenced in a study of blood T cell repertoires in COVID-19 (dated by TCRdb to 2020 to 2022). Library prep was done by the immunoSEQ multiplex PCR assay. TCRdb mirrors the immuneACCESS table, restricted to in-frame sequences. Some clones are absent from its copies; in checked studies, under half trace to an unresolved V gene, and the reason for the others is unknown. This sample holds approximately 120,000 clones; around 85% were observed only once. Of the sample, about 17% is held by the ten largest clones. Specimen: peripheral blood. Receptors were obtained from a man aged 30 to 45 with COVID-19, enrolled during active disease.

V gene TRBV2 combines with J gene TRBJ1-2; 7 bases are a match to TRBD1. J was trimmed by 4 bases and V by 1 base; bases with no gene match: 6. The CDR3 covers 15 residues. CDR1 is SNHLY, CDR2 FYNNEI, per germline. The CDR3 is CASSEETGDGYGYTF. CDR3 in DNA: TGTGCCAGCAGTGAAGAAACAGGGGATGGCTATGGCTACACCTTC. Full variable domain (outside the CDR3, taken from reference TRBV2 and TRBJ1-2): EPEVTQTPSHQVTQMGQEVILRCVPISNHLYFYWYRQILGQKVEFLVSFYNNEISEKSEIFDDQFSVERPDGSNFTLKIRSTKLEDSAMYFCASSEETGDGYGYTFGSGTRLTVV.

V and J are TRBV12-3 or TRBV12-4 and TRBJ2-7; a weak D match, TRBD1 (5 bases). The CDR3 is 13 residues long. V lost 8 bases to trimming and J lost 4 bases, with 15 bases between them. DNA of the CDR3: TGTGCCAGCGCTTTGGACACTTGGTACGAGCAGTACTTC. Protein sequence: CASALDTWYEQYF.

This chain's CDR3 is CASSLLGPSSNSPLHF. The CDR3 coding sequence is TGTGCCAGCAGCCTTCTGGGCCCTAGCTCTAATTCACCCCTCCACTTT. V usage is TRBV5-6 and J usage is TRBJ1-6; unclear D gene. The CDR3 length is 16 residues. V lost 4 bases and J 6 bases, leaving 17 bases between the germline ends. Germline V gene data show CDR1 as SGHDT and CDR2 as YYEEEE. The full variable domain, rest sourced from reference TRBV5-6 and TRBJ1-6, is DAGVTQSPTHLIKTRGQQVTLRCSPKSGHDTVSWYQQALGQGPQFIFQYYEEEERQRGNFPDRFSGHQFPNYSSELNVNALLLGDSALYLCASSLLGPSSNSPLHFGNGTRLTVT.

The chain carries TRBV5-6 and TRBJ2-5; the match to TRBD2 covers 13 bases. CDR3 size: 16 residues. Trimming cost V 4 bases and J 1 base; bases outside gene matches: 4. Germline values: CDR1 SGHDT, CDR2 YYEEEE. In DNA, the CDR3 is TGTGCCAGCAGCCGGGGGACTAGCGGGGCCCAAGAGACCCAGTACTTC. Protein sequence: CASSRGTSGAQETQYF.

With regard to this clone: This sample includes further DNA sequences coding for the same CDR3. J is TRBJ2-1 and V is TRBV11-1, with 9 bases that match TRBD1. Germline V gives CDR1 SGHAT, CDR2 FQDESV (reference sequence). V trimming: 6 bases; J trimming: 4 bases; junction bases outside the gene matches: 7. The CDR3 spans 15 residues. In nucleotides, the CDR3 is TGTGCCAGCAGTCCGGGACAGGGTCTATACAATGAGCAGTTCTTC. Protein sequence: CASSPGQGLYNEQFF.